The clone carrying this T cell receptor beta chain was recorded once. As originally analysed: It was from reference gene primer amplification that nucleated cell counts were estimated. Measured with immunoSEQ multiplex PCR; TCRdb has only the in-frame clones, and not every one. The DNA gave D and trimming, while V, J and clone size come from that table. Among over 150,000 clones listed, nearly 80% were seen once. The record originates from a study of blood T cell repertoires in COVID-19. Study in general: Both acute and convalescent COVID-19 samples were obtained from the United States, Italy and Spain. The analysed material was cDNA or gDNA that came from T cells, B-cell-depleted T cells, or PBMCs.

J lost 2 bases, V lost 5 bases, and 6 bases had no gene match. From germline, CDR1 is SGHRS and CDR2 YFSETQ. The CDR3 loop spans 14 amino acids. Sequencing was carried out using peripheral blood. The chain couples TRBV5-1 to TRBJ2-5; TRBD2 matches 7 bases. This TCR was recovered from a woman in her 70s with acute or convalescent COVID-19. Written as DNA, the CDR3 is TGCGCCAGCAGGATAGCGGGCCGTCAAGAGACCCAGTACTTC. This translates into CASRIAGRQETQYF.